These T cell receptor beta chains were read from a single sample in a study of blood T cell repertoires in COVID-19. Clones were read by immunoSEQ multiplex PCR, and TCRdb kept only the in-frame ones, dropping some. The sample has around 63,000 clones, about 86% seen once. Sequenced input: peripheral blood. These receptor sequences come from a woman aged 80 or older with active COVID-19. Each CDR3 is given with its conserved first and last residue. Each record gives: J gene, V gene, D gene, CDR3 protein, CDR3 DNA. The D gene is left open where the match is weak.

>TRBJ2-1|TRBV29-1|TRBD2
CSSSRGGIVNEQFF
TGCAGCTCCTCCCGGGGGGGGATAGTCAATGAGCAGTTCTTC
>TRBJ2-5|TRBV5-4|TRBD2
CASSPRTGGSQETQYF
TGTGCCAGCAGCCCCCGGACGGGGGGGTCCCAAGAGACCCAGTACTTC
>TRBJ2-1|TRBV11-3|NA
CASSFPRSYNEQFF
TGTGCCAGCAGCTTTCCCCGTTCCTACAATGAGCAGTTCTTC
>TRBJ2-1|TRBV11-3|TRBD2
CASSLRGGNYNEQFF
TGTGCCAGCAGCTTACGCGGGGGGAACTACAATGAGCAGTTCTTC
>TRBJ2-5|TRBV5-8|NA
CASSLARLTQYF
TGTGCCAGCAGCTTGGCCCGTTTGACCCAGTACTTC
>TRBJ2-5|TRBV2|NA
CASSPPSEWETQYF
TGTGCCAGCAGCCCCCCGTCCGAGTGGGAGACCCAGTACTTC
>TRBJ2-7|TRBV2|NA
CASRETASYEQYF
TGTGCCAGCAGGGAGACGGCTTCCTACGAGCAGTACTTC
>TRBJ1-2|TRBV2|TRBD1
CASSYNNRDSYGYTF
TGTGCCAGCAGCTATAATAACCGGGACAGCTATGGCTACACCTTC
>TRBJ2-1|TRBV12-5|NA
CASGLVLTRTFYNEQFF
TGTGCTAGTGGTTTGGTACTAACTAGAACATTCTACAATGAGCAGTTCTTC
>TRBJ1-6|TRBV25-1|NA
CASSGPKGTANSPLHF
TGTGCCAGCAGTGGACCAAAAGGCACAGCCAATTCACCCCTCCACTTT